In this sample, the clone carrying this T cell receptor (beta chain) turned up once. The antigen is undetermined. This entry belongs to a study of T cell repertoires in cytomegalovirus infection. Study findings and constraints: Summed frequency of public TCR beta families distinguished CMV carriers with the relevant HLA. Within the response measured ex vivo, HLA-C-restricted CMV-specific TCR beta clonotypes were dominant.

CDR3 length: 14 residues. Germline V gene lookup returns CDR1 MNHEY and CDR2 SVGEGT. The V and J ends lost 8 bases and 3 bases, in that order; junction bases with no gene match: 7. TCRdb analysed the reads with MiXCR anew, one entry per CDR3 protein. This sample has hundreds of thousands of distinct CDR3 sequences; about 42% occur once, and the top ten carry around 45%. The input for sequencing was cultured PBMCs, taken from culture after CMV antigen stimulation. This clonotype originated in a human donor in good health (CMV status not recorded). Some clones in this sample may be carry-over from other donors' samples. The chain uses TRBV6-2 or TRBV6-3 and TRBJ2-3; 8 bases line up with TRBD2. As DNA, the CDR3 is TGTGCCAGCCGCGTCGGACTAGCTACAGATACGCAGTATTTT. It codes for CASRVGLATDTQYF.